This T cell receptor beta chain is from a study of blood T cells in healthy people across ages. Study findings and constraints: When set beside aged donors, long-lived donors presented more naive CD4+ cells and higher diversity.

Next came a second PCR, run for about 6 to 11 cycles, which used a sample-barcoded 5' primer along with a J-beta primer mix. One entry per CDR3 protein, called by TCRdb with MiXCR from the 5' RACE reads. The sample includes some 760,000 distinct CDR3 sequences, 20% to 25% of them seen just once. This clonotype has just a few counts. The antigen is unknown. These records were also assigned to another study, of T cells of mothers and their children.

Sequencing was done on a sample of blood. The receptor comes from a boy aged 10-17 years in good health.

The DNA for the CDR3 is TGTGCCAGCAGCTTACTCCAGGCAGAACAGGAGACCCAGTACTTC. Its protein is CASSLLQAEQETQYF. This chain connects TRBV5-6 to TRBJ2-5; D is uncertain. The CDR3 length is 15 residues. Trimming took 2 bases from V and 5 from J, leaving 16 bases between them. Germline assignment: CDR1 SGHDT and CDR2 YYEEEE.